Below, 30 T cell receptor beta chains from the same sample are listed, as sequenced in a study of T-cell reconstitution after alpha-beta-depleted transplantation in children. This sample's TCRbeta library carried unique molecular identifier barcodes. TCRdb analysed the PCR reads with MiXCR anew, one entry per CDR3 protein. Counted here are about 120,000 distinct CDR3 sequences, roughly 23% occurring once; the ten biggest clones make up under 12%. Sequenced here: PBMCs, mostly from graft donor cells, sampled 180 days after TCRalphabeta/CD19-depleted stem cell transplant. The receptor set was obtained from a male patient aged 2 to 9 who had a stem cell transplant for chronic granulomatous disease, so the T cells may come from the graft donor.

The sample holds many counts of this clonotype. V is TRBV20-1 and J is TRBJ1-6; D is ambiguous. The length of the CDR3 is 15 residues. Germline CDR1 and CDR2: DFQATT and SNEGSKA (reference sequence). Trimming removed 0 bases from V and 7 bases from J, with 13 bases in between. Here the CDR3 DNA reads TGCAGTGCTAGAGATTCGTTACGTCTGAATTCACCCCTCCACTTT. Its protein product is CSARDSLRLNSPLHF.

The rearrangement joins TRBV19 to TRBJ2-1; D not certain. Germline CDR1 LNHDA, CDR2 SQIVND (reference sequence). The CDR3 has 12 residues. V gave up 7 bases and J gave up 1 base, with 5 bases separating them. The CDR3 DNA is TGTGCCAGTATATCGTCCTACAATGAGCAGTTCTTC. Its protein is CASISSYNEQFF.

The J gene is TRBJ1-2, the V gene TRBV6-1, with D perhaps TRBD1 (5 bases). CDR1 MNHNS and CDR2 SASEGT come from the germline V gene. The CDR3 runs to 13 residues. The V and J ends lost 6 bases and 4 bases respectively, with 12 bases between them. DNA of the CDR3: TGTGCCAGCAGAGCGCTGGGGACCTATGGCTACACCTTC. Residues: CASRALGTYGYTF.

The chain recombines TRBV6-1 with TRBJ2-1, with TRBD2 matching over 8 bases. From germline, CDR1 is MNHNS and CDR2 SASEGT. The CDR3 is made up of 14 amino acids. Trimming removed 6 bases from V and 8 bases from J; junction bases left unmatched: 9. CDR3 residues: CASSALAASDEQFF. The DNA of the CDR3 is TGTGCCAGCAGCGCACTAGCGGCTTCGGATGAGCAGTTCTTC.

This clonotype was seen a handful of times. The rearrangement links TRBV7-6 to TRBJ2-1; no firm D call. V shed 5 bases and J shed 5 bases, with 22 bases lying between them. Germline CDR1 SGHVS, CDR2 FNYEAQ. This CDR3 is built from 17 residues. CDR3 nucleotides: TGTGCCAGCAGCGTAACTCTGGCCTTCCCTCAGGACAATGAGCAGTTCTTC. Translated, it gives CASSVTLAFPQDNEQFF.

This clonotype was seen many times. The rearrangement joins TRBV7-2 to TRBJ2-3; TRBD1 agrees at 8 bases. V dropped 0 bases and J dropped 11; count of bases not matched to a gene: 4. The CDR3 runs to 13 residues. Germline assignment: CDR1 SGHTA and CDR2 FQGNSA. This chain's CDR3 is CASSLALTGGQYF. In DNA form, the CDR3 reads TGTGCCAGCAGCTTAGCGCTAACAGGGGGGCAGTATTTT.

V gene TRBV6-5 combines with J gene TRBJ2-7; D call uncertain. Looked up from germline, CDR1 is MNHEY and CDR2 is SVGAGI. The CDR3 has 11 residues. V was clipped by 10 bases and J by 2 bases, with 9 bases between them. This CDR3 reads CATHVTYEQYF. The CDR3 DNA is TGTGCCACTCACGTCACCTACGAGCAGTACTTC.

This clonotype was counted ten times or more. The chain combines TRBV12-3 or TRBV12-4 with TRBJ1-2, with TRBD1 matching over 8 bases. CDR3 length equals 12 residues. Germline trimming cut 5 bases from V and 7 bases from J; bases unmatched to any gene: 3. The CDR3 sequence is CASSRTGIGYTF. The CDR3 DNA sequence: TGTGCCAGCAGTAGGACAGGGATTGGCTACACCTTC.

This clonotype was detected a few times. The V call is TRBV12-3 or TRBV12-4, the J call TRBJ1-1; TRBD1 is a possible D gene (6 bases). V dropped 7 bases and J dropped 1 base, with 10 bases sitting between them. This CDR3 has 13 amino acids. This chain's CDR3 is CASNRQENTEAFF. The CDR3 DNA follows: TGTGCCAGCAATCGACAGGAGAACACTGAAGCTTTCTTT.

The table lists this clonotype with a few counts. The J gene is TRBJ2-7, the V gene TRBV20-1, with a possible D match to TRBD1 (5 bases). Trimming shortened V by 5 bases and J by 2 bases, and 10 bases separated the two germline ends. Germline lookup yields CDR1 DFQATT and CDR2 SNEGSKA (reference sequence). There are 12 residues in the CDR3. CDR3 coding DNA: TGCAGTGCTTCCAGGGCCACCTACGAGCAGTACTTC. Amino acids: CSASRATYEQYF.

For this clonotype: Lacking the conserved final phenylalanine or tryptophan, this CDR3 likely reflects a read error. Because the CDR3's place on the DNA is in doubt, the DNA is left out and the CDR3 is given as listed by TCRdb. This CDR3 is CASSYNPGQGHL. V usage is TRBV6-2 or TRBV6-3 and J usage is TRBJ2-7; no DNA check was done on the table's D call, TRBD1. Germline V gene data show CDR1 as MNHEY and CDR2 as SVGEGT. 12 amino acids form the CDR3, both terminal residues included.

The rearrangement links TRBV5-1 to TRBJ2-1, with D possibly being TRBD1 (5 bases). Germline V CDR1 and CDR2: SGHRS, YFSETQ. Trimming cost V 2 bases and J 6 bases, with 12 bases left between them. CDR3 length: 14 amino acids. CDR3 sequence reads: CASSFRDLANEQFF. The CDR3 coding sequence is TGCGCCAGCAGCTTCAGGGATCTCGCCAATGAGCAGTTCTTC.

This clonotype was detected a few times. This chain connects TRBV10-3 to TRBJ2-7; TRBD1 aligns across 7 bases. The CDR3 loop spans 13 amino acids. V was pared by 9 bases and J by 5 bases, with 10 bases of the junction left unmatched. Germline V gene sequence: CDR1 ENHRY, CDR2 SYGVKD. The CDR3 nucleotides read TGTGCCATAAATGGACAGGACGGCGACGAGCAGTACTTC. Translated: CAINGQDGDEQYF.

V is TRBV5-1 and J is TRBJ1-6; D is perhaps TRBD1 (6 bases). Germline loops: CDR1 SGHRS, CDR2 YFSETQ. The CDR3 spans 15 residues. Trimming took 4 bases from V and 5 from J, leaving 13 bases between them. The CDR3 region is CASSPRGWDNSPLHF. In nucleotides, the CDR3 is TGCGCCAGCAGCCCCAGGGGCTGGGATAATTCACCCCTCCACTTT.

This clonotype was recorded many times. The chain recombines TRBV10-2 with TRBJ2-1; D uncertain. Trimming took 4 bases from V and 3 from J, leaving 7 bases between them. The CDR3 extends over 13 amino acids. Germline loops: CDR1 WSHSY, CDR2 SAAADI. The CDR3 reads CASSGGSYNEQFF. The CDR3 coding sequence is TGCGCCAGCAGTGGCGGCAGCTACAATGAGCAGTTCTTC.

The rearrangement links TRBV12-3 or TRBV12-4 to TRBJ2-6, with 8 nucleotides matching TRBD1. The ends lost 2 bases at V and 0 bases at J; junction bases unmatched: 9. This CDR3 spans 19 amino acids. CDR3 nucleotide sequence: TGTGCCAGCAGTTTAAGGCAGGGGGCATTGAGCTCTGGGGCCAACGTCCTGACTTTC. Amino acids: CASSLRQGALSSGANVLTF.

This clonotype has a count of ten or more. This sequence joins TRBV20-1 and TRBJ2-1; TRBD2 matches at 10 bases. Germline V gene lookup returns CDR1 DFQATT and CDR2 SNEGSKA (reference sequence). The junction had 11 bases not matched to a gene; V was cut back by 6 bases and J by 6 bases. The CDR3 totals 15 residues. The DNA for the CDR3 is TGCAGTGCCCCTCGAGCGGGAGGGCCTATCAATGAGCAGTTCTTC. It encodes CSAPRAGGPINEQFF.

In its sample, this clonotype was seen a few times. CDR3 bases: TGTGCCAGCAGTCCGACCACCCAAGGTGGACCCCTCCACTTT. It specifies CASSPTTQGGPLHF. The rearrangement links TRBV27 to TRBJ1-6; no clear D. CDR1 is MNHEY, CDR2 SMNVEV, per germline (reference sequence). Between the trimmed V and J ends, which lost 5 bases and 12 bases, there was a span of 17 bases. CDR3 length: 14 residues.

This chain links TRBV5-1 with TRBJ2-3; 11 bases line up with TRBD2. From germline, CDR1 is SGHRS and CDR2 YFSETQ. The CDR3 has 16 residues. Trimming removed 5 bases from V and 2 bases from J; junction bases left unmatched: 7. CDR3 DNA: TGCGCCAGCAGGGCTGGGACTAGCGGAACCACAGATACGCAGTATTTT. This encodes CASRAGTSGTTDTQYF.

V is TRBV6-1 and J is TRBJ2-7; 7 positions agree with TRBD1. V dropped 8 bases and J dropped 0; count of bases not matched to a gene: 4. The CDR3 loop spans 13 amino acids. Germline CDR1 and CDR2: MNHNS and SASEGT. The DNA of the CDR3 is TGTGCCAGCGGACAGGAGCTCTCCTACGAGCAGTACTTC. It yields the protein CASGQELSYEQYF.

At least ten counts were recorded for this clonotype. J is TRBJ2-7 and V is TRBV7-8, with a possible D match to TRBD2 (5 bases). Between the trimmed V and J ends, which lost 5 bases and 7 bases, there was a span of 24 bases. The CDR3 runs to 16 residues. Germline CDR1 and CDR2: SGHVS and FQNEAQ. This CDR3 reads CASSLIPRQSSGEQYF. CDR3 bases: TGTGCCAGCAGCCTGATTCCCAGACAATCTTCGGGAGAGCAGTACTTC.

This clonotype was picked up a small number of times. The chain is built from TRBV20-1 and TRBJ2-7; D may match TRBD1 or TRBD2 (6 bases each). Trimming pared 2 bases from V and 4 bases from J, leaving 18 bases between. This CDR3 spans 15 amino acids. Per the germline V gene, CDR1 is DFQATT and CDR2 is SNEGSKA (reference sequence). CDR3 sequence reads: CSARIGREQGYEQYF. CDR3 nucleotide sequence: TGCAGTGCTAGAATTGGTCGGGAGCAGGGGTACGAGCAGTACTTC.

On this clonotype itself: A read error may account for a junction end that differs from germline. This chain connects TRBV7-9 to TRBJ2-6; the D gene is possibly TRBD1 (5 bases). Germline loops: CDR1 SEHNR, CDR2 FQNEAQ (reference sequence). CDR3 size: 15 residues. The CDR3 reads CASSLGLSGANGLTF. CDR3 DNA sequence: TGTGCCAGCAGCTTAGGTCTTTCTGGGGCCAACGGCCTGACTTTC.

This clonotype was seen ten or more times. This sequence joins TRBV20-1 and TRBJ2-7; 7 positions match TRBD2. The CDR3 runs 14 residues. Per germline, CDR1 DFQATT and CDR2 SNEGSKA (reference sequence). Losses at the gene ends were 6 bases for V and 5 bases for J; bases not matched to a gene: 13. The CDR3 spells CSAGGISVRHEQYF. The CDR3 bases are TGCAGTGCCGGGGGGATTTCAGTCAGGCACGAGCAGTACTTC.

At least ten counts were recorded for this clonotype. The CDR3 DNA reads TGTGCCAGCAGTTTATGGGGCGGGAGTGGGGGTTGGGAGACCCAGTACTTC. Encoded protein: CASSLWGGSGGWETQYF. The chain recombines TRBV27 with TRBJ2-5, with 7 bases that match TRBD2. CDR1 and CDR2 (germline): MNHEY, SMNVEV (reference sequence). This CDR3 is built from 17 residues. The junction had 13 bases not matched to a gene; V was cut back by 1 base and J by 5 bases.

The chain combines TRBV18 with TRBJ2-5, with no clear D. The V end was cut by 5 bases, the J end by 5 bases, with 9 bases between. The CDR3 loop spans 12 amino acids. Germline V lookup: CDR1 KGHSH, CDR2 LQKENI. Here the CDR3 reads CASSMGWETQYF. The CDR3 DNA reads TGTGCCAGCTCAATGGGCTGGGAGACCCAGTACTTC.

This clonotype occurred a few times. This chain links TRBV15 with TRBJ2-2; D not resolved. This CDR3 is 14 amino acids long. V shed 0 bases and J shed 9 bases, with 11 bases lying between them. In germline, CDR1 is LNHNV, CDR2 YYDKDF (reference sequence). The CDR3 DNA is TGTGCCACCAGCAGAGATTCGGTCCCACGGGAGCTGTTTTTT. Its protein product is CATSRDSVPRELFF.

The sample holds many counts of this clonotype. This CDR3 reads CSASATGQVLYNEQFF. The CDR3 nucleotides are TGCAGTGCTTCGGCGACAGGACAGGTACTTTACAATGAGCAGTTCTTC. The chain employs TRBV20-1 and TRBJ2-1; 7 bases match TRBD1. The germline CDR1 and CDR2 sequences are DFQATT and SNEGSKA (reference sequence). This CDR3 region has 16 residues. V lost 5 bases to trimming and J lost 4 bases; unmatched junction nucleotides: 14.

This clonotype has more than one count but fewer than ten. The gene calls are TRBV29-1 and TRBJ2-7; D is unresolved. V gave up 6 bases and J gave up 4 bases, with 16 bases separating them. The CDR3 spans 13 residues. Germline V CDR1 and CDR2: SQVTM, ANQGSEA. The CDR3 DNA reads TGCAGCGTCACCGGGTCCTCCCTTTACGAGCAGTACTTC. It translates to CSVTGSSLYEQYF.

This clonotype came up many times. The rearrangement links TRBV20-1 to TRBJ2-3; D is unclear. The CDR3 consists of 15 residues. V gave up 2 bases and J gave up 1 base, with 13 bases separating them. Germline assignment: CDR1 DFQATT and CDR2 SNEGSKA (reference sequence). The chain's CDR3 is CSARWFLDGTDTQYF. The CDR3 DNA follows: TGCAGTGCTAGATGGTTCTTGGATGGCACAGATACGCAGTATTTT.